The next 30 T cell receptor beta chains were all read from a single sample in a study of blood T cells in healthy people across ages (dated by TCRdb to the mid-2010s). The method was 5' RACE. The sample was run on an Illumina HiSeq 2500. The second PCR ran for about 7 to 11 cycles and used a J-beta primer mix along with a sample-barcoded 5' primer. TCRdb's own reprocessing of the public reads used fastp at Q25 and MiXCR and kept productive beta chains. Each record represents a unique CDR3 protein, reported with the most common genes and DNA among its rows. The sample includes about 1.5 million distinct CDR3 sequences, with approximately 42% observed a single time. In total, the top ten clones hold about 4% of the sample. Material for sequencing was blood. Receptors were obtained from a woman between 18 and 29 years old in good health.

Of note for this clonotype: A single base separates this from a much larger clone, so it may be a read error. The chain combines TRBV6-2 or TRBV6-3 with TRBJ2-1, with 8 bases lining up with TRBD1. Germline V CDR1 and CDR2: MNHEY, SVGEGT. CDR3 length: 15 residues. The CDR3 DNA reads as TGTACCAGCAGCACCGCCGGGACAGGTAGTAATGAGCAGTTCTTC. Translation: CTSSTAGTGSNEQFF.

This clonotype was recorded a few times. The chain links TRBV12-5 to TRBJ2-1; D uncertain. The CDR3 has 13 amino acids. The germline V gene encodes CDR1 LGHNT and CDR2 FRNRAP. V lost 3 bases to trimming and J lost 3 bases, with 6 bases between them. The CDR3 loop is CASGLTIYNEQFF. CDR3 in DNA: TGTGCTAGTGGTTTAACTATCTACAATGAGCAGTTCTTC.

V is TRBV7-2 and J is TRBJ2-7; D possibly corresponds to TRBD1 (6 bases). The V gene's germline CDR1 is SGHTA and CDR2 FQGNSA. This CDR3 has 15 amino acids. Trimming took off 6 bases at V and 1 base at J, with 16 bases between the two ends. Here the CDR3 reads CASSQPKGGSYEQYF. The CDR3, as DNA: TGTGCCAGCAGTCAACCGAAAGGGGGTTCCTACGAGCAGTACTTC.

J is TRBJ1-1 and V is TRBV12-3 or TRBV12-4; the match to TRBD1 covers 9 bases. The CDR3 loop spans 15 amino acids. The ends lost 11 bases at V and 6 bases at J; junction bases unmatched: 16. As DNA, the CDR3 is TGTGCCGACCTCAAGCGCGGGACAGGGATACCTGAAGCTTTCTTT. It encodes CADLKRGTGIPEAFF.

This sequence joins TRBV12-3 or TRBV12-4 and TRBJ2-1; 9 bases match TRBD2. The CDR3 consists of 15 residues. The junction had 7 bases not matched to a gene; V was cut back by 6 bases and J by 4 bases. CDR3 sequence: CASSPPAGGYNEQFF. As DNA, the CDR3 is TGTGCCAGCAGCCCCCCAGCGGGGGGTTACAATGAGCAGTTCTTC.

On this clonotype itself: No conserved phenylalanine or tryptophan ends this CDR3, so it is likely a read error. The chain recombines TRBV6-5 with TRBJ1-2; D perhaps matches TRBD1 (5 bases). Trimming took off 4 bases at V and 7 bases at J, with 10 bases between the two ends. This CDR3 is 12 amino acids long. CDR1 is MNHEY and CDR2 is SVGAGI in the germline V gene. CDR3 coding DNA: TGTGCCAGCAGTTCTCCAGGGCTTGGCTACACCTCC. Encoded protein: CASSSPGLGYTS.

This clonotype was recorded a few times. The chain uses TRBV7-9 and TRBJ2-5, with a tentative D call TRBD2 (7 bases). Trimming pared 5 bases from V and 2 bases from J, leaving 24 bases between. The CDR3 has 18 amino acids. CDR1 and CDR2 from the germline V gene are SEHNR and FQNEAQ (reference sequence). Here the CDR3 DNA reads TGTGCCAGCAGCCCCGGTATATGGGGGCTAGCGGAACAAGAGACCCAGTACTTC. It codes for CASSPGIWGLAEQETQYF.

This clonotype was seen a handful of times. V and J are TRBV6-6 and TRBJ2-7; 7 bases line up with TRBD1. CDR1 is MNHNY, CDR2 SVGAGI, per germline (reference sequence). This CDR3 region has 17 residues. V lost 0 bases and J lost 1; bases outside the gene matches: 9. The CDR3 coding sequence is TGTGCCAGCAGTTACTCTCCGGGACAGTTTATTTCCTACGAGCAGTACTTC. Its protein is CASSYSPGQFISYEQYF.

In nucleotides, the CDR3 is TGCAGCGCCCTCCGGGGGACTGAAGCTTTCTTT. Translated: CSALRGTEAFF. The chain employs TRBV20-1 and TRBJ1-1, with a weak D call TRBD1 (5 bases). This CDR3 is built from 11 residues. Germline V CDR1 and CDR2: DFQATT, SNEGSKA (reference sequence).

This clonotype was seen a few times. V usage is TRBV28 and J usage is TRBJ2-7; D is undetermined. This CDR3 region has 11 residues. V gave up 9 bases and J gave up 0 bases, with 6 bases separating them. Germline CDR1 is MDHEN and CDR2 is SYDVKM. CDR3 DNA: TGTGCCAGTGCTAACTCCTACGAGCAGTACTTC. This sequence encodes CASANSYEQYF.

J is TRBJ2-3 and V is TRBV6-5; D unresolved. CDR1 is MNHEY, CDR2 SVGAGI, per germline. CDR3 size: 13 residues. V was trimmed by 5 bases and J by 6 bases, leaving 12 bases between them. The CDR3 DNA is TGTGCCAGCAGTCTCGACCCCTGGGATACGCAGTATTTT. Translation gives CASSLDPWDTQYF.

Only a few counts were recorded for this clonotype. The CDR3 sequence is CASSNTPGTENTEAFF. CDR3 DNA: TGTGCCAGCAGCAATACCCCCGGGACAGAGAACACTGAAGCTTTCTTT. The V and J genes are TRBV21-1 and TRBJ1-1; the table's D gene call, TRBD1, was not cross checked with the DNA. TRBV21-1 has pseudogene status. The length of the CDR3 is 16 residues.

This chain uses TRBV7-9 with TRBJ2-4; 8 bases align to TRBD2. The DNA end favors TRBJ2-7, so the J call may be wrong. The CDR3 sequence is 15 residues long. Germline V gene sequence: CDR1 SEHNR, CDR2 FQNEAQ (reference sequence). CDR3 nucleotide sequence: TGTGCCAGCAGCTTAGCCTCCGGGACTAGATACGAGCAGTACTTC. Translation: CASSLASGTRYEQYF.

V usage is TRBV28 and J usage is TRBJ1-1; no clear D gene. CDR1 MDHEN and CDR2 SYDVKM come from the germline V gene. The CDR3 is 14 amino acids. Trimming took off 2 bases at V and 5 bases at J, with 12 bases between the two ends. CDR3: CASSLRGWKTEAFF. DNA for the CDR3: TGTGCCAGCAGTTTACGGGGATGGAAGACTGAAGCTTTCTTT.

There are a few counts of this clonotype. This chain links TRBV3-1 with TRBJ2-7; 9 bases line up with TRBD2. The J call may be mistaken, given a closer DNA end match to TRBJ2-5. The germline V gene has CDR1 LGHDT and CDR2 YNNKEL (reference sequence). This CDR3 has 16 amino acids. Here the CDR3 DNA reads TGTGCCAGCAGCCGAGAGACTAGCGGTACTCGGTGGACCCAGTACTTC. The encoded protein is CASSRETSGTRWTQYF.

V and J are TRBV7-2 and TRBJ2-1; TRBD2 might be the D (6 bases). With the DNA end fitting TRBJ2-7 better, the J assignment may be wrong. The CDR3 covers 14 residues. Germline CDR1 reads SGHTA; CDR2 reads FQGNSA. The CDR3 spells CASSSGTLYNEQYF. CDR3 coding DNA: TGTGCCAGCAGCTCCGGGACTTTATACAATGAGCAGTACTTC.

This clonotype appeared once. A read error may produce the germline difference seen at one junction end. The CDR3 DNA reads TGTACCAGCATAGCGCCCGGCCGAAACACCATATATTTT. Translated, it gives CTSIAPGRNTIYF. J is TRBJ1-3 and V is TRBV27; D not resolved. The CDR3 is made up of 13 amino acids. Germline loops: CDR1 MNHEY, CDR2 SMNVEV (reference sequence).

This clonotype was picked up many times. The V call is TRBV12-3 or TRBV12-4, the J call TRBJ2-5, with 10 bases aligning to TRBD2. The CDR3 spans 17 residues. The trim removed 6 bases at V and 3 bases at J, leaving 13 bases unmatched. CDR3 sequence (DNA): TGTGCCAGCAGCCTTGGGACCCAGCGGGGGGGAAAAGAGACCCAGTACTTC. It yields the protein CASSLGTQRGGKETQYF.

V gene TRBV7-9 combines with J gene TRBJ1-6; tentative D call: TRBD1 (5 bases). Looked up from germline, CDR1 is SEHNR and CDR2 is FQNEAQ (reference sequence). Trimming pared 8 bases from V and 0 bases from J, leaving 14 bases between. There are 16 residues in the CDR3. Here the CDR3 reads CASHDSLSSYNSPLHF. The CDR3 DNA reads TGTGCCAGCCACGACAGCCTTAGCTCCTATAATTCACCCCTCCACTTT.

The DNA for the CDR3 is TGTGCCAGCAGTACGCCCAGGGCTGAAGCTTTCTTT. This codes for CASSTPRAEAFF. V and J are TRBV6-5 and TRBJ1-1, with TRBD1 as a possible D gene (5 bases). Germline V CDR1 and CDR2: MNHEY, SVGAGI. This CDR3 contains 12 residues. The V and J ends lost 5 bases and 6 bases respectively, with 10 bases between them.

The chain employs TRBV7-9 and TRBJ2-7; 7 bases agree with TRBD1. Trimming at V came to 5 bases and at J to 2 bases, leaving 6 bases not matched to a gene. The CDR3 totals 14 residues. Germline V lookup: CDR1 SEHNR, CDR2 FQNEAQ (reference sequence). CDR3 region: CASSPGQDTYEQYF. The CDR3 DNA reads TGTGCCAGCAGCCCAGGACAGGACACCTACGAGCAGTACTTC.

The chain links TRBV29-1 to TRBJ2-1; weak D call: TRBD1 (6 bases). The CDR3 totals 13 residues. Germline V CDR1 and CDR2: SQVTM, ANQGSEA. Trimming shortened V by 7 bases and J by 8 bases, and 18 bases separated the two germline ends. The CDR3 here is CSATGNGLDEQFF. The CDR3 DNA reads as TGCAGCGCTACAGGGAATGGGTTGGATGAGCAGTTCTTC.

V gene TRBV20-1 combines with J gene TRBJ1-1; the D is unclear. V lost 5 bases, J lost 4 bases, and 8 bases lay in between. Germline-derived CDR1 and CDR2 are DFQATT and SNEGSKA (reference sequence). This CDR3 has 11 residues. The CDR3 nucleotides are TGCAGTGCTTACGCCGGCACTGAAGCTTTCTTT. Translating it yields CSAYAGTEAFF.

This rearrangement joins TRBV29-1 to TRBJ1-1; TRBD1 matches at 11 bases. This CDR3 has 14 residues. Germline assignment: CDR1 SQVTM and CDR2 ANQGSEA. Unmatched junction bases numbered 9, after V lost 8 bases and J lost 4 bases. In nucleotides, the CDR3 is TGCAGCTGCCGTTCGGGACAGGGGGGCACTGAAGCTTTCTTT. Its translation is CSCRSGQGGTEAFF.

Comments on this clonotype: One end of the junction fails to match germline, which may point to a read error. This rearrangement joins TRBV4-1 to TRBJ2-7; TRBD2 aligns across 10 bases. Germline V gene data show CDR1 as MGHRA and CDR2 as YSYEKL. The CDR3 has 18 amino acids. The DNA of the CDR3 is TGCGCCAGCAGTCAAGTCCCTTCGTCTAGCGGGAGTAAATACGAGCAGTACTTC. Its protein product is CASSQVPSSSGSKYEQYF.

J is TRBJ1-6 and V is TRBV20-1; 10 bases are a match to TRBD1. This CDR3 contains 14 residues. V was pared by 5 bases and J by 10 bases, with 8 bases of the junction left unmatched. Germline V CDR1 and CDR2: DFQATT, SNEGSKA (reference sequence). In DNA form, the CDR3 reads TGCAGTGCTTCGACAGGGGGCTGGGGGTCACCCCTCCACTTT. Protein product: CSASTGGWGSPLHF.

This chain joins TRBV5-1 and TRBJ2-5, with D perhaps TRBD1 (6 bases). V dropped 1 base and J dropped 2 bases, with 15 bases sitting between them. The CDR3 extends over 16 amino acids. The V gene's germline CDR1 is SGHRS and CDR2 YFSETQ. The CDR3, as DNA: TGCGCCAGCAGCTTGCCCCTTCTGGACAGTCAAGAGACCCAGTACTTC. Its translation: CASSLPLLDSQETQYF. Full variable domain (remainder filled in from reference TRBV5-1 and TRBJ2-5): KAGVTQTPRYLIKTRGQQVTLSCSPISGHRSVSWYQQTPGQGLQFLFEYFSETQRNKGNFPGRFSGRQFSNSRSEMNVSTLELGDSALYLCASSLPLLDSQETQYFGPGTRLLVL.

The chain recombines TRBV14 with TRBJ2-5; 12 positions match TRBD2. The DNA matches TRBJ2-7 better at its end, which makes the J call doubtful. This CDR3 region has 17 residues. Germline values: CDR1 SGHDN, CDR2 FVKESK. CDR3 sequence reads: CASSQTLRLAGDNEQYF. The CDR3 DNA is TGTGCCAGCAGCCAGACGCTAAGACTAGCGGGAGATAACGAGCAGTACTTC.

J is TRBJ1-2 and V is TRBV5-6; D might be TRBD1 (6 bases). Looked up from germline, CDR1 is SGHDT and CDR2 is YYEEEE. The CDR3 loop spans 13 amino acids. Trimming cost V 1 base and J 6 bases, with 10 bases left between them. This CDR3 is CASSLWQGNGYTF. In DNA form, the CDR3 reads TGTGCCAGCAGCTTGTGGCAGGGGAATGGCTACACCTTC.

At least ten counts were recorded for this clonotype. The chain links TRBV20-1 to TRBJ2-5; 8 positions match TRBD1. In germline, CDR1 is DFQATT, CDR2 SNEGSKA (reference sequence). The CDR3 is made up of 12 amino acids. Trimming took 5 bases from V and 5 from J; bases not matched to a gene: 4. CDR3 DNA sequence: TGCAGTGCTCCAGGGGGCTGGGAGACCCAGTACTTC. Amino acids: CSAPGGWETQYF.